Listed below are T cell receptor beta chains from one sample, sequenced in a study of blood T cell repertoires in COVID-19. TCRdb keeps only in-frame clones here, not all; method: immunoSEQ multiplex PCR. The sample lists about 140,000 clones, 76% occurring once. Source material: peripheral blood. The receptors originated from a woman at least 80 years old with active or convalescent COVID-19. CDR3s include the opening cysteine and the closing phenylalanine or tryptophan. The D gene is left open where the match is weak. Expanded clones get a size class; other rows say once, few or many, or leave the size out.

J gene,V gene,clone size,D gene,CDR3 protein,CDR3 DNA
TRBJ2-5,TRBV6-2/TRBV6-3,-,TRBD2,CASSYYGGARETQYF,TGTGCCAGCAGTTACTACGGGGGGGCCCGGGAGACCCAGTACTTC
TRBJ1-4,TRBV5-1,-,-,CASSLGGRNEKLFF,TGCGCCAGCAGCTTGGGGGGCAGGAATGAAAAACTGTTTTTT
TRBJ2-3,TRBV21-1,-,-,CASSKVSGAGGADTQYF,TGTGCCAGCAGCAAGGTATCGGGAGCGGGGGGGGCAGATACGCAGTATTTT
TRBJ2-7,TRBV27,-,TRBD1,CASSSDRGATYEQYF,TGTGCCAGCAGTTCCGACAGGGGCGCCACCTACGAGCAGTACTTC
TRBJ1-3,TRBV19,few,TRBD1,CASSMTGAYSGNTIYF,TGTGCCAGTAGTATGACAGGGGCTTACTCTGGAAACACCATATATTTT
TRBJ1-2,TRBV9,-,-,CASSVGDTLNYGYTF,TGTGCCAGCAGCGTAGGAGACACCCTTAACTATGGCTACACCTTC
TRBJ2-6,TRBV7-2,-,TRBD1,CASSRRGTGSGANVLTF,TGTGCCAGCAGTCGAAGAGGGACAGGCTCTGGGGCCAACGTCCTGACTTTC
TRBJ1-4,TRBV4-3,-,-,CASSQGAGVGEKLFF,TGCGCCAGCAGCCAAGGGGCGGGGGTCGGTGAAAAACTGTTTTTT
TRBJ2-1,TRBV6-1,once,TRBD2,CASSEVPSGGGYNEQFF,TGTGCCAGCAGTGAAGTGCCTAGCGGGGGGGGTTACAATGAGCAGTTCTTC
TRBJ2-3,TRBV7-3,-,TRBD2,CASSRTSGGAADTQYF,TGTGCCAGCAGCCGGACTAGCGGGGGGGCGGCAGATACGCAGTATTTT
TRBJ2-3,TRBV4-3,-,TRBD2,CASSRYAGEDTQYF,TGCGCCAGCAGCCGGTACGCGGGGGAAGATACGCAGTATTTT
TRBJ2-7,TRBV11-3,-,TRBD1,CASSRRTGDYEQYF,TGTGCCAGCAGCCGACGTACAGGGGACTACGAGCAGTACTTC
TRBJ1-1,TRBV30,-,-,CAWSVGTWNTEAFF,TGTGCCTGGAGTGTCGGGACTTGGAACACTGAAGCTTTCTTT
TRBJ1-2,TRBV7-2,-,-,CASSLGGGESYGYTF,TGTGCCAGCAGCTTAGGGGGGGGAGAATCCTATGGCTACACCTTC
TRBJ1-5,TRBV12-3/TRBV12-4,-,-,CASSISGNQPQHF,TGTGCCAGCAGCATTTCGGGCAATCAGCCCCAGCATTTT
TRBJ2-3,TRBV4-1,-,TRBD2,CASSQDLVAGDTQYF,TGCGCCAGCAGCCAAGATTTGGTAGCGGGGGATACGCAGTATTTT
TRBJ2-7,TRBV29-1,-,-,CSVAGVRYEQYF,TGCAGCGTTGCAGGGGTTAGGTACGAGCAGTACTTC
TRBJ1-2,TRBV19,few,-,CASSSTGGKGYGYTF,TGTGCCAGTAGTTCGACAGGCGGAAAGGGCTATGGCTACACCTTC
TRBJ2-3,TRBV15,-,TRBD1,CATSDRQGAVTPSTDTQYF,TGTGCCACCAGCGACCGACAGGGAGCTGTTACCCCGAGCACAGATACGCAGTATTTT
TRBJ1-2,TRBV11-2,-,-,CASSEITRGDYGYTF,TGTGCCAGCAGCGAAATTACCAGGGGCGACTATGGCTACACCTTC
TRBJ2-6,TRBV9,-,TRBD1,CASSVGQAASGANVLTF,TGTGCCAGCAGCGTGGGACAGGCAGCTTCTGGGGCCAACGTCCTGACTTTC
TRBJ2-7,TRBV6-5,-,TRBD2,CASRAAGGPGEQYF,TGTGCCAGCAGGGCAGCGGGGGGGCCGGGTGAGCAGTACTTC
TRBJ1-1,TRBV13,-,TRBD1,CASSWDRITEAFF,TGTGCCAGCAGCTGGGACAGGATCACTGAAGCTTTCTTT
TRBJ1-5,TRBV7-9,-,-,CASSLLGRNQPQHF,TGTGCCAGCAGCTTGCTTGGGAGAAATCAGCCCCAGCATTTT
TRBJ1-2,TRBV6-2/TRBV6-3,-,-,CASSPEGQRRNYGYTF,TGTGCCAGCAGCCCAGAAGGACAGCGAAGAAACTATGGCTACACCTTC
TRBJ2-7,TRBV20-1,-,-,CSATGFYEQYF,TGCAGTGCTACAGGGTTCTACGAGCAGTACTTC
TRBJ2-1,TRBV5-5,-,-,CASSLGGPDEQFF,TGTGCCAGCAGCTTGGGAGGGCCGGATGAGCAGTTCTTC
TRBJ2-3,TRBV5-1,-,TRBD1,CASARGTGLTDTQYF,TGCGCCAGCGCCCGCGGGACAGGGCTCACAGATACGCAGTATTTT
TRBJ1-4,TRBV25-1,-,TRBD1,CASSMTGANEKLFF,TGTGCCAGCAGTATGACAGGGGCTAATGAAAAACTGTTTTTT
TRBJ2-3,TRBV5-1,-,-,CASSRQARADTDTQYF,TGCGCCAGCAGCAGGCAGGCCAGGGCCGACACAGATACGCAGTATTTT
TRBJ2-3,TRBV30,-,-,CAYQGFRSLGTQYF,TGTGCGTACCAGGGATTTAGGTCTTTGGGTACGCAGTATTTT
TRBJ1-3,TRBV6-4,-,-,CASSVHNRITLANTIYF,TGTGCCAGCAGTGTTCACAACAGAATAACTCTGGCAAACACCATATATTTT
TRBJ2-3,TRBV4-1,-,-,CASTGLGYTDTQYF,TGCGCCAGCACGGGTCTAGGTTATACAGATACGCAGTATTTT
TRBJ1-3,TRBV5-5,-,-,CASSLQIISGNTIYF,TGTGCCAGCAGCTTGCAGATCATCTCTGGAAACACCATATATTTT
TRBJ1-4,TRBV29-1,-,-,CSVLNEKLFF,TGCAGCGTTTTAAATGAAAAACTGTTTTTT
TRBJ2-7,TRBV29-1,-,-,CSVGKQGTEQYF,TGCAGCGTTGGAAAGCAGGGGACCGAGCAGTACTTC